These 5 T cell receptor beta chains share one sample of origin, sequenced in a study of siplizumab effects on memory and regulatory T cells. Clones were sequenced by immunoSEQ multiplex PCR, and TCRdb holds only the in-frame ones, with some missing. The sample contains roughly 9,200 clones, about 70% of which appear only once. Material for sequencing was effector memory CD8+ T cells sorted from blood. Regarding subset: unstimulated CD8+ effector memory T cells. All receptors come from a human donor in good health.

The chain joins TRBV4-1 to TRBJ2-7, with D unresolved. Germline V gene lookup returns CDR1 MGHRA and CDR2 YSYEKL. The CDR3 is made up of 14 amino acids. The V gene lost 5 bases and the J gene lost 5 bases, with 16 bases spanning the gap. CDR3: CASSLVGERNEQYF. The CDR3 DNA follows: TGCGCCAGCAGCTTAGTTGGGGAAAGGAACGAGCAGTACTTC.

In this sample, this clone turned up a few times. CDR3 sequence reads: CASSAGDRGLDEQYF. CDR3 bases: TGTGCCAGCAGCGCTGGGGACAGGGGGCTAGACGAGCAGTACTTC. J is TRBJ2-7 and V is TRBV5-4, with 12 bases aligning to TRBD1. Germline loops: CDR1 SGHNT, CDR2 YYREEE (reference sequence). V lost 4 bases to trimming and J lost 5 bases; unmatched junction nucleotides: 7. This CDR3 comprises 15 residues.

V is TRBV9 and J is TRBJ1-2; tentatively, D is TRBD1 (5 bases). The CDR3 sequence is 13 residues long. The germline gives CDR1 SGDLS, CDR2 YYNGEE. The germline V and J ends were trimmed by 0 bases and 3 bases, with 6 bases remaining between them. DNA for the CDR3: TGTGCCAGCAGCGTAGGGGGGGACTATGGCTACACCTTC. Encoded protein: CASSVGGDYGYTF.

V and J are TRBV6-1 and TRBJ2-3, with 7 bases lining up with TRBD1. CDR3 size: 15 residues. J lost 2 bases, V lost 7 bases, and 9 bases had no gene match. Germline V lookup: CDR1 MNHNS, CDR2 SASEGT. CDR3 sequence (DNA): TGTGCCAGCACTCTGTCGACAGGGTCCACAGATACGCAGTATTTT. This codes for CASTLSTGSTDTQYF.

This sequence joins TRBV21-1 and TRBJ2-7; the table names TRBD1, a call not compared with the DNA. TRBV21-1 is described as a pseudogene. CDR3 size: 15 residues. The CDR3 nucleotides are TGTGCCAGCAGCATCACCGGGACACCCACCTACGAGCAGTACTTC. This codes for CASSITGTPTYEQYF.